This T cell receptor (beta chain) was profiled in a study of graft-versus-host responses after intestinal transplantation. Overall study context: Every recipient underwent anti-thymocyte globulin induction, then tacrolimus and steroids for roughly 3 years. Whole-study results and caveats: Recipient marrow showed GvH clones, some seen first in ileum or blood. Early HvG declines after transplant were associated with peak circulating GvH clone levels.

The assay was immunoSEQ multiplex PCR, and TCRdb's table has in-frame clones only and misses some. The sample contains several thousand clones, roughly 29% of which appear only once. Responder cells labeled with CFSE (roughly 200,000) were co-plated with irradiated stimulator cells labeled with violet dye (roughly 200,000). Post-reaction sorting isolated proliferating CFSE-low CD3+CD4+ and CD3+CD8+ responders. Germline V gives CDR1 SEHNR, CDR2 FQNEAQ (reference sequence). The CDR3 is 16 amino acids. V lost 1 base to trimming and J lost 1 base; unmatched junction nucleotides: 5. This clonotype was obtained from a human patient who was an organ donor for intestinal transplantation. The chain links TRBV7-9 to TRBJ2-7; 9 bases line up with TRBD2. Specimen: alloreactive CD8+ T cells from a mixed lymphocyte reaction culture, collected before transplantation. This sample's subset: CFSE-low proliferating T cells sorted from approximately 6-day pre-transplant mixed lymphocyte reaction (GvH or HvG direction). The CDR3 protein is CASSLERAGGSYEQYF. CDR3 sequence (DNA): TGTGCCAGCAGCTTAGAACGTGCGGGAGGGTCCTACGAGCAGTACTTC.